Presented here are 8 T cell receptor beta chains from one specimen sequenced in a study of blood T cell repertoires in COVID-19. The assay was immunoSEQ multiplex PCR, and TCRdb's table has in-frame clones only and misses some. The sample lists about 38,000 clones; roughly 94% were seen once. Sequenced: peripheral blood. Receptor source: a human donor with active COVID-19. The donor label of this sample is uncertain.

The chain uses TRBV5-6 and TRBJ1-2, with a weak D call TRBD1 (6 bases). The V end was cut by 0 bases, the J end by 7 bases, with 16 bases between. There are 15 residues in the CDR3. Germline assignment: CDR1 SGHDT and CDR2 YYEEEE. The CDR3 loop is CASSLAGQGLAGYTF. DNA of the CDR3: TGTGCCAGCAGCTTGGCCGGTCAGGGGCTGGCTGGCTACACCTTC.

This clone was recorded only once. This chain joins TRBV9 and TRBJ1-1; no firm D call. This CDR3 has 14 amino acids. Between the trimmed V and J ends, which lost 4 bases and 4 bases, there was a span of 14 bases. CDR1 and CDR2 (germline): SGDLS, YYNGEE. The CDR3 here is CASSPSGSRTEAFF. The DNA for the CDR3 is TGTGCCAGCAGCCCATCGGGTTCTCGCACTGAAGCTTTCTTT.

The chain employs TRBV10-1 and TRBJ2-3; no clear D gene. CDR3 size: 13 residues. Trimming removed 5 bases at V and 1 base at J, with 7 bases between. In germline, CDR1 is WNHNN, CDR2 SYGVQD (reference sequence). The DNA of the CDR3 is TGCGCCAGCAGTTTTCTAGGCACAGATACGCAGTATTTT. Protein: CASSFLGTDTQYF.

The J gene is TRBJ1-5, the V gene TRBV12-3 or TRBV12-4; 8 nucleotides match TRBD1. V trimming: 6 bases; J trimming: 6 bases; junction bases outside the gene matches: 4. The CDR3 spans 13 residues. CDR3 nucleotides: TGTGCCAGCAGCCAGGGGGCTGGTCAGCCCCAGCATTTT. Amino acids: CASSQGAGQPQHF.

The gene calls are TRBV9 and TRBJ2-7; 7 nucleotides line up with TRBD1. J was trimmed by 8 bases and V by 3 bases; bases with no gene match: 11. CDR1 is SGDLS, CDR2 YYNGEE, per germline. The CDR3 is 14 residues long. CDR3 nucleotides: TGTGCCAGCAGCGGCCGGGACAGTCTTGAAAAGCAGTACTTC. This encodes CASSGRDSLEKQYF.

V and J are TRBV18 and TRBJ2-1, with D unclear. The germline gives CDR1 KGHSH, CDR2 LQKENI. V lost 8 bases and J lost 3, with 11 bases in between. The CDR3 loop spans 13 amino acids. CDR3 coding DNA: TGTGCCAGCACTGAAGGCGGCTACAATGAGCAGTTCTTC. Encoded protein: CASTEGGYNEQFF.

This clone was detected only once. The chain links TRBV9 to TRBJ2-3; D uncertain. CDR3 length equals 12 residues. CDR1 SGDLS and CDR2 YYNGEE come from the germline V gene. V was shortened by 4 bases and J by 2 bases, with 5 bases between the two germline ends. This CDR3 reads CASSLYTDTQYF. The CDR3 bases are TGTGCCAGCAGCTTATACACAGATACGCAGTATTTT.

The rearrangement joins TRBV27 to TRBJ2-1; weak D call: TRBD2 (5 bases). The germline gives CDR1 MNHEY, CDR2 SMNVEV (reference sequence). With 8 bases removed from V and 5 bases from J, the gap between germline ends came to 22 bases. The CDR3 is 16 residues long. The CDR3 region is CASLGPRGRSDNEQFF. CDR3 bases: TGTGCCAGCCTCGGGCCGCGCGGGCGAAGCGACAATGAGCAGTTCTTC.